This T cell receptor beta chain was found in a study of blood T cell repertoires in COVID-19. Assay used: immunoSEQ multiplex PCR; TCRdb lists only in-frame clones, some missing. The sample contains under 300,000 clones, about 90% of which appear only once. Germline CDR1 is SEHNR and CDR2 is FQNEAQ (reference sequence). There are 16 residues in the CDR3. J gave up 4 bases and V 5 bases, and 7 bases lay outside the gene matches. Those enrolled in Seattle joined during active infection and were followed longitudinally afterward. The rearrangement joins TRBV7-9 to TRBJ2-2; TRBD1 aligns across 10 bases. Source material: peripheral blood. This TCR was recovered from a woman aged 30 to 39 with COVID-19, enrolled during active disease. The CDR3 here is CASSLPGQGPTGELFF. The CDR3 bases are TGTGCCAGCAGCCTACCGGGACAGGGGCCCACCGGGGAGCTGTTTTTT.